This entry lists 21 T cell receptor beta chains sequenced from one sample in a study of neurological immune-mediated disorders (dated by TCRdb to between 2018 and 2021). Library preparation was by 5' RACE. The instrument given in TCRdb is Illumina HiSeq 2500. The raw public reads went through TCRdb reprocessing: fastp at Q25, MiXCR clone calling, in-frame beta chains kept. Each CDR3 protein appears once, grouped with its most common genes and DNA. This sample gives 50,000 or so distinct CDR3 sequences in total; about an eighth of them show up just once. Less than 5.5% of the sample is in the top ten clones. The time point label, read with the paper, signifies: longitudinal time-point 2. The sample taken for sequencing was PBMCs. These receptors came from a male donor with HTLV-1-associated myelopathy (HAM/TSP).

This clonotype was recorded at least ten times. The chain links TRBV28 to TRBJ1-1; D unresolved. Trimming cost V 5 bases and J 3 bases, with 7 bases left between them. The germline V gene encodes CDR1 MDHEN and CDR2 SYDVKM. CDR3 length: 12 amino acids. CDR3 coding DNA: TGTGCCAGCAGTCCTCCGGACACTGAAGCTTTCTTT. This gives the protein CASSPPDTEAFF.

This clonotype was recorded at least ten times. This sequence joins TRBV20-1 and TRBJ2-7, with D possibly matching TRBD1 (6 bases). Per germline, CDR1 DFQATT and CDR2 SNEGSKA (reference sequence). Trimming removed 6 bases at V and 2 bases at J, with 14 bases between. CDR3 length equals 13 residues. CDR3 coding DNA: TGCAGTGCGCATTACAGGGATCCCTACGAGCAGTACTTC. Its protein product is CSAHYRDPYEQYF.

This clonotype was counted many times. This sequence joins TRBV13 and TRBJ1-1; 9 bases are a match to TRBD1. This CDR3 contains 15 residues. The germline CDR1 and CDR2 sequences are PRHDT and FYEKMQ (reference sequence). The V and J ends lost 5 bases and 3 bases, in that order; junction bases with no gene match: 7. This chain's CDR3 is CASSETGQGYTEAFF. As DNA, the CDR3 is TGTGCCAGCAGCGAGACAGGACAGGGGTACACTGAAGCTTTCTTT.

This clonotype has a count of ten or more. The V gene is TRBV12-3 or TRBV12-4, the J gene TRBJ1-5; D unclear. V lost 6 bases, J lost 9 bases, and 12 bases lay in between. The CDR3 sequence is 12 residues long. The CDR3 loop is CASSLLRRPQHF. For the CDR3, the DNA is TGTGCCAGCAGCTTATTACGGAGGCCCCAGCATTTT.

This clonotype was seen ten or more times. The chain links TRBV5-5 to TRBJ2-3, with TRBD2 matching over 8 bases. The CDR3 extends over 16 amino acids. In germline, CDR1 is SGHKS, CDR2 YYEKEE (reference sequence). The trim removed 2 bases at V and 2 bases at J, leaving 7 bases unmatched. As DNA, the CDR3 is TGTGCCAGCAGCTTTTTCGGGGGGGCTGACACAGATACGCAGTATTTT. Translated, it gives CASSFFGGADTDTQYF.

At least ten counts were recorded for this clonotype. The CDR3 loop is CASSSIKNTEAFF. CDR3 nucleotides: TGTGCCAGCAGCTCGATAAAGAACACTGAAGCTTTCTTT. V is TRBV7-9 and J is TRBJ1-1, with D uncertain. V gave up 4 bases and J gave up 1 base, with 7 bases separating them. The germline gives CDR1 SEHNR, CDR2 FQNEAQ (reference sequence). CDR3 length: 13 residues.

Many counts were recorded for this clonotype. V and J are TRBV20-1 and TRBJ2-5, with TRBD2 matching over 10 bases. CDR1 is DFQATT and CDR2 is SNEGSKA in the germline V gene (reference sequence). The V segment lost 6 bases and the J segment 2 bases; nucleotides outside the gene matches: 12. The CDR3 is 16 residues long. As DNA, the CDR3 is TGCAGTGCCCTCGAGCCTAGCGGGGGCCTACAAGAGACCCAGTACTTC. Translating it yields CSALEPSGGLQETQYF.

The CDR3: CASSIGRNTEAFF. The CDR3 coding sequence is TGCGCCAGCAGCATAGGGCGGAACACTGAAGCTTTCTTT. The gene calls are TRBV5-1 and TRBJ1-1; unclear D gene. CDR1 and CDR2 (germline): SGHRS, YFSETQ. Trimming left V 4 bases short and J 1 base short, with 8 bases between. CDR3 length: 13 amino acids.

This clonotype was found many times. The CDR3 DNA is TGTGCCAGCAGTTTCGAGGGGCCTCACTCCTACGAGCAGTACTTC. This encodes CASSFEGPHSYEQYF. The V call is TRBV28, the J call TRBJ2-7; the D gene could be TRBD1 or TRBD2 (5 bases each). Trimming left V 3 bases short and J 0 bases short, with 12 bases between. The CDR3 contains 15 residues. CDR1 is MDHEN, CDR2 SYDVKM, per germline. Drawing the rest from reference TRBV28 and TRBJ2-7, the complete variable domain is DVKVTQSSRYLVKRTGEKVFLECVQDMDHENMFWYRQDPGLGLRLIYFSYDVKMKEKGDIPEGYSVSREKKERFSLILESASTNQTSMYLCASSFEGPHSYEQYFGPGTRLTVT.

This clonotype occurred many times. The chain joins TRBV4-3 to TRBJ2-5; weak D call: TRBD2 (5 bases). Trimming shortened V by 0 bases and J by 1 base, and 12 bases separated the two germline ends. The CDR3 totals 16 residues. Per germline, CDR1 LGHNA and CDR2 YSLEER. This CDR3 is CASSQDPRGAQETQYF. The DNA of the CDR3 is TGCGCCAGCAGCCAAGATCCCCGGGGAGCCCAAGAGACCCAGTACTTC.

Ten or more counts support this clonotype. The rearrangement joins TRBV20-1 to TRBJ1-2; D is unclear. The CDR3 consists of 14 residues. Trimming took 5 bases from V and 3 from J, leaving 16 bases between them. Looked up from germline, CDR1 is DFQATT and CDR2 is SNEGSKA (reference sequence). DNA for the CDR3: TGCAGTGCTCGGCGGTCGGGCAGGTACTATGGCTACACCTTC. This codes for CSARRSGRYYGYTF.

This clonotype was picked up many times. As DNA, the CDR3 is TGCAGTGCTCCTAATGCGAGGAGCACTGAAGCTTTCTTT. Protein sequence: CSAPNARSTEAFF. V is TRBV20-1 and J is TRBJ1-1; D unresolved. CDR1 is DFQATT, CDR2 SNEGSKA, per germline (reference sequence). The CDR3 has 13 amino acids. V was clipped by 5 bases and J by 4 bases, with 14 bases between them.

This clonotype was detected only a few times. This chain uses TRBV5-1 with TRBJ1-1; D gene ambiguous. The CDR3 extends over 14 amino acids. Germline V gene data show CDR1 as SGHRS and CDR2 as YFSETQ. Trimming shortened V by 4 bases and J by 4 bases, and 14 bases separated the two germline ends. CDR3 sequence: CASSPPYSGTEAFF. CDR3 nucleotide sequence: TGCGCCAGCAGCCCCCCGTATTCAGGCACTGAAGCTTTCTTT.

This clonotype has at least ten counts. V is TRBV5-1 and J is TRBJ2-5, with no clear D. Trimming left V 5 bases short and J 5 bases short, with 10 bases between. Germline lookup yields CDR1 SGHRS and CDR2 YFSETQ. The CDR3 spans 12 residues. The CDR3 nucleotides are TGCGCCAGCAGGATCGGGTCGGAGACCCAGTACTTC. Encoded protein: CASRIGSETQYF.

There are many counts of this clonotype. The chain has TRBV3-1 and TRBJ1-5; maybe TRBD1 (6 bases). Germline CDR1 and CDR2: LGHDT and YNNKEL (reference sequence). The V gene lost 0 bases and the J gene lost 4 bases, with 10 bases spanning the gap. The CDR3 sequence is 15 residues long. The CDR3 DNA sequence: TGTGCCAGCAGCCAAGATTCAGGGGTAAATCAGCCCCAGCATTTT. This sequence encodes CASSQDSGVNQPQHF.

This clonotype was picked up many times. This rearrangement joins TRBV7-2 to TRBJ2-2; 9 bases are shared with TRBD2. This CDR3 region has 15 residues. V trimming: 10 bases; J trimming: 6 bases; junction bases outside the gene matches: 12. CDR1 is SGHTA and CDR2 is FQGNSA in the germline V gene. CDR3: CATTWSGGMSGELFF. The CDR3 region has the DNA TGTGCCACCACTTGGAGCGGGGGGATGTCCGGGGAGCTGTTTTTT.

The sample holds many counts of this clonotype. The rearrangement joins TRBV20-1 to TRBJ2-3; 7 bases line up with TRBD1. Germline values: CDR1 DFQATT, CDR2 SNEGSKA (reference sequence). V shed 5 bases, J shed 2 bases, and the junction held 4 bases outside the gene matches. This CDR3 spans 13 amino acids. CDR3 amino acids: CSAWDSLTDTQYF. The CDR3 DNA reads TGCAGTGCTTGGGACAGTCTCACAGATACGCAGTATTTT.

This clonotype is medium-sized by share. The chain is built from TRBV20-1 and TRBJ2-3, with 14 bases that match TRBD2. Germline V CDR1 and CDR2: DFQATT, SNEGSKA (reference sequence). Trimming took 6 bases from V and 2 from J; bases not matched to a gene: 4. The CDR3 totals 15 residues. CDR3 protein: CSARLAGGPTDTQYF. DNA for the CDR3: TGCAGTGCCCGACTAGCGGGGGGGCCCACAGATACGCAGTATTTT.

Many counts were recorded for this clonotype. The chain joins TRBV7-2 to TRBJ2-7; 8 nucleotides agree with TRBD1. With V trimmed by 8 bases and J by 2 bases, 5 bases remained unmatched. This CDR3 is 13 amino acids long. Germline assignment: CDR1 SGHTA and CDR2 FQGNSA. The CDR3 sequence: CASSTDRAYEQYF. The DNA for the CDR3 is TGTGCCAGCTCGACGGACAGGGCCTACGAGCAGTACTTC.

In its sample, this clonotype was seen many times. The chain carries TRBV20-1 and TRBJ1-1, with D unresolved. The V end was cut by 3 bases, the J end by 5 bases, with 13 bases between. Germline V lookup: CDR1 DFQATT, CDR2 SNEGSKA (reference sequence). The CDR3 covers 13 residues. CDR3 nucleotides: TGCAGTGCTAGCGGTCAGGCGGGGACTGAAGCTTTCTTT. The encoded protein is CSASGQAGTEAFF.

The rearrangement joins TRBV9 to TRBJ2-6; a weak D match, TRBD2 (6 bases). V was cut by 0 bases and J by 4 bases, with 11 bases left in between. Germline V lookup: CDR1 SGDLS, CDR2 YYNGEE. CDR3 size: 16 residues. CDR3 DNA sequence: TGTGCCAGCAGCGTAGATCCGGCGGGAGGGGCCAACGTCCTGACTTTC. It codes for CASSVDPAGGANVLTF.